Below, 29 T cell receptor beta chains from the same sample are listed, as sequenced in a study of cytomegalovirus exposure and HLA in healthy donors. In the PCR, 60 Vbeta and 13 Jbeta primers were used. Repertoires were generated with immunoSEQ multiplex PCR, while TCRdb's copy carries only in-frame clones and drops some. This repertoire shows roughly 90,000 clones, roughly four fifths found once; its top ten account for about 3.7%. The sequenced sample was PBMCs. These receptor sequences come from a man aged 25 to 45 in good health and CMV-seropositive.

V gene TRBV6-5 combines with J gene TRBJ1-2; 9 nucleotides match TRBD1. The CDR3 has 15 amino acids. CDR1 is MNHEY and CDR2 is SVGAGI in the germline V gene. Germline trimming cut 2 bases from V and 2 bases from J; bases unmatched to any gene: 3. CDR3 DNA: TGTGCCAGCAGTTACCAGGGGACAGGGAACTATGGCTACACCTTC. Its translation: CASSYQGTGNYGYTF.

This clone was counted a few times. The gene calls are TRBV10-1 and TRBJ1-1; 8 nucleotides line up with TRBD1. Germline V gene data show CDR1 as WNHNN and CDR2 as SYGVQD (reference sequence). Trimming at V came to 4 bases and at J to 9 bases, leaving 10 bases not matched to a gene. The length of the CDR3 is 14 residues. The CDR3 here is CASSGGQGSPKAFF. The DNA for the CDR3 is TGCGCCAGCAGTGGAGGACAGGGCAGTCCAAAAGCTTTCTTT.

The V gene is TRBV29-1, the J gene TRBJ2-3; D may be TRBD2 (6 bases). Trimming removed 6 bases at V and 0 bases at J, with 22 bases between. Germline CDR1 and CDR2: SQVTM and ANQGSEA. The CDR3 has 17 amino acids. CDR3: CSVSRLREDWSTDTQYF. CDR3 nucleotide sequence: TGCAGCGTCAGTCGGCTTAGGGAGGACTGGAGCACAGATACGCAGTATTTT.

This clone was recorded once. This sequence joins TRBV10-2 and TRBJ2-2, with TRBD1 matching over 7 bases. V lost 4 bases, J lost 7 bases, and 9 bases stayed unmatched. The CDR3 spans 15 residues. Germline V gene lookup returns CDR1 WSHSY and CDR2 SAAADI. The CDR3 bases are TGCGCCAGCAGTGTGAACGGACAGGCAGTCGGGGAGCTGTTTTTT. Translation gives CASSVNGQAVGELFF.

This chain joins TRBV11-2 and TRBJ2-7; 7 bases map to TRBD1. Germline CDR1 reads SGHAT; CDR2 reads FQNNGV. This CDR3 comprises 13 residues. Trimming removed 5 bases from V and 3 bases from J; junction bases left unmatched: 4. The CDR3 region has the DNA TGTGCCAGCAGCCGGGACAGAGTCTACGAGCAGTACTTC. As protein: CASSRDRVYEQYF.

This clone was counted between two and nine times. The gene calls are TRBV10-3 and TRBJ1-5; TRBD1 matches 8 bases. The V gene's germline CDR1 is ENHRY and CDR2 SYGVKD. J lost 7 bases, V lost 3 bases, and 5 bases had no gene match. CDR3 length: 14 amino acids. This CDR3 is CAISDRGLGQPQHF. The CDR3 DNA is TGTGCCATCAGTGACAGGGGGCTGGGACAGCCCCAGCATTTT.

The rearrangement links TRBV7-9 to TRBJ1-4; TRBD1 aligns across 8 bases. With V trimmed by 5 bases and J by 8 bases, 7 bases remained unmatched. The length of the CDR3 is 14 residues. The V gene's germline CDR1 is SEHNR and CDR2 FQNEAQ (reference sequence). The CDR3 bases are TGTGCCAGCAGCCCCGGACAGGGTTTGGAAAAACTGTTTTTT. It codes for CASSPGQGLEKLFF.

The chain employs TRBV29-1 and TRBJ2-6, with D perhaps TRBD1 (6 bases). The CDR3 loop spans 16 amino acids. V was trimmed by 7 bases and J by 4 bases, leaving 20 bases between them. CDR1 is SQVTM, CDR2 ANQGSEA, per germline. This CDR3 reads CSAGQGHPEGANVLTF. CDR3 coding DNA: TGCAGCGCCGGTCAGGGGCACCCGGAAGGGGCCAACGTCCTGACTTTC.

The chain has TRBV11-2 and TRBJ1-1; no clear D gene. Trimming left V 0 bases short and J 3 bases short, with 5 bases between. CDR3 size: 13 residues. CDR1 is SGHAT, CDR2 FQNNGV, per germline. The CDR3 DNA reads TGTGCCAGCAGCTTAGAATTCGACACTGAAGCTTTCTTT. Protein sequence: CASSLEFDTEAFF.

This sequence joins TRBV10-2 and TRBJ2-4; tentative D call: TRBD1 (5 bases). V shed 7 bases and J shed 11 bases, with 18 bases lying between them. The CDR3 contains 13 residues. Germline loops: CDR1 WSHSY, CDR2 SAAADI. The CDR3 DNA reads TGCGCCAGCATGCCCAGTGAATGGACATTTCAGTACTTC. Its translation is CASMPSEWTFQYF.

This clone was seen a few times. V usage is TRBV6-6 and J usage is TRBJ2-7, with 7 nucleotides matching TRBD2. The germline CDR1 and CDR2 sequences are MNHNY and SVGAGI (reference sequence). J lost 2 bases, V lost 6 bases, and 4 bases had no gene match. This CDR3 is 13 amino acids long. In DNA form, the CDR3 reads TGTGCCAGCAGCCGGGAGGCAGCCTACGAGCAGTACTTC. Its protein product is CASSREAAYEQYF.

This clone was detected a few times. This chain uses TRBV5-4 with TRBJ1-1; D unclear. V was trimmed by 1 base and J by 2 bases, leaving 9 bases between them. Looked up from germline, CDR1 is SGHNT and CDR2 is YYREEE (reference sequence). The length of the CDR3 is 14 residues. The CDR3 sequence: CASSLFGGNTEAFF. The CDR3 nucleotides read TGTGCCAGCAGCTTGTTCGGCGGAAACACTGAAGCTTTCTTT.

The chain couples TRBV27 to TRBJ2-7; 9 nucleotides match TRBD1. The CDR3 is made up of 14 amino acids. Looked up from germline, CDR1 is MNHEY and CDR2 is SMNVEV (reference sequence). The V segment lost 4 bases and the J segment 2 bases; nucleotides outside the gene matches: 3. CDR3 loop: CASSSRDRAYEQYF. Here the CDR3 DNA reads TGTGCCAGCAGTTCCCGGGACAGGGCCTACGAGCAGTACTTC.

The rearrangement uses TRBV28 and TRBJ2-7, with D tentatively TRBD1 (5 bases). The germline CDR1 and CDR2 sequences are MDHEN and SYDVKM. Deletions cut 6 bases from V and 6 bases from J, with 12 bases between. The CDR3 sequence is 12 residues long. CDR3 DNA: TGTGCCAGCAGGATTCTCCAGGGCGAGCAGTACTTC. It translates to CASRILQGEQYF.

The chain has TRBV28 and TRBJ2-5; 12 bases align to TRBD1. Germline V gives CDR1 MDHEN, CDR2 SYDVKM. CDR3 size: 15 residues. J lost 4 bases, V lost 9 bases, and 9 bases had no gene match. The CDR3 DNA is TGTGCCAGTGAGTCCGGGACAGGGGGCCCAGAGACCCAGTACTTC. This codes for CASESGTGGPETQYF.

Here the CDR3 DNA reads TGTGCCAGCAGCCCGGCATCTCGAGGCCGGGATGGACTAGCGGGGGAGTACTTC. This codes for CASSPASRGRDGLAGEYF. This sequence joins TRBV5-5 and TRBJ2-7, with 13 bases that match TRBD2. J lost 11 bases, V lost 4 bases, and 21 bases had no gene match. This CDR3 contains 18 residues. CDR1 SGHKS and CDR2 YYEKEE come from the germline V gene (reference sequence). The full variable domain, with the rest looked up from reference TRBV5-5 and TRBJ2-7, is DAGVTQSPTHLIKTRGQQVTLRCSPISGHKSVSWYQQVLGQGPQFIFQYYEKEERGRGNFPDRFSARQFPNYSSELNVNALLLGDSALYLCASSPASRGRDGLAGEYFGPGTRLTVT.

The CDR3 spells CASSWIAGGTDTQYF. CDR3 bases: TGCGCCAGCAGCTGGATAGCGGGGGGCACAGATACGCAGTATTTT. The V and J genes are TRBV5-1 and TRBJ2-3; 9 bases agree with TRBD2. The CDR3 is 15 residues long. In germline, CDR1 is SGHRS, CDR2 YFSETQ. J was trimmed by 1 base and V by 3 bases; bases with no gene match: 3.

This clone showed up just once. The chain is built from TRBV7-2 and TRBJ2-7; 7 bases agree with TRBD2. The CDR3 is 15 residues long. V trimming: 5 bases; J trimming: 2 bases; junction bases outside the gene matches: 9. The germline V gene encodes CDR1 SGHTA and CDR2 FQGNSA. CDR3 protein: CASSLGGVRAYEQYF. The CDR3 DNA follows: TGTGCCAGCAGCCTGGGGGGGGTAAGAGCCTACGAGCAGTACTTC.

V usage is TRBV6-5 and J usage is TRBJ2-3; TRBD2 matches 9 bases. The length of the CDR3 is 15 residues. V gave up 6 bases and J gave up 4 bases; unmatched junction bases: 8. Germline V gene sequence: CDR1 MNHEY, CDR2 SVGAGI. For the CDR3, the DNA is TGTGCCAGCAGCCTAGCGGGAAAAGGGGCAGATACGCAGTATTTT. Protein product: CASSLAGKGADTQYF.

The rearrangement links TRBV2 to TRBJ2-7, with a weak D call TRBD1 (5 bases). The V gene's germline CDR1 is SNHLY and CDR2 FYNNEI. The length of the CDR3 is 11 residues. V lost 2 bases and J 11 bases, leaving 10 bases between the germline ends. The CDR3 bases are TGTGCCAGCAGTGAACAGGGTTGGGAGTACTTC. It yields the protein CASSEQGWEYF.

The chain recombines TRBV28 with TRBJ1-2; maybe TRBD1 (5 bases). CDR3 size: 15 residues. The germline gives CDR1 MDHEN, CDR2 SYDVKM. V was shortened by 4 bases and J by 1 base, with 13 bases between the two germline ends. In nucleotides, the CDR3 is TGTGCCAGCAGTTCCCCCAGGGCTGGTAACTATGGCTACACCTTC. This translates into CASSSPRAGNYGYTF.

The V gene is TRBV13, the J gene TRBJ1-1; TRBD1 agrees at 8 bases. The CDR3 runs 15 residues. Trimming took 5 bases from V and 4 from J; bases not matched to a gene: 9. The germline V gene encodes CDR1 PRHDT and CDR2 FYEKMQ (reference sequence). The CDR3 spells CASSVLDRAATEAFF. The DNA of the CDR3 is TGTGCCAGCAGCGTCCTGGACAGGGCGGCCACTGAAGCTTTCTTT.

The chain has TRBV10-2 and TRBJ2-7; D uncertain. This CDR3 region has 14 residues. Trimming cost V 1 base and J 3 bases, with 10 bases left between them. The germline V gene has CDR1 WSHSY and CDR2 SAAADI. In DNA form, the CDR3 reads TGCGCCAGCAGTGAGTTGGGTAGCCGCTACGAGCAGTACTTC. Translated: CASSELGSRYEQYF.

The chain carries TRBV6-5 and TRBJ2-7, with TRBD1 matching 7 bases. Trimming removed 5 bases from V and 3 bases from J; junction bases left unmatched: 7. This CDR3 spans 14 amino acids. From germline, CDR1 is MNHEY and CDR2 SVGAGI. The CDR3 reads CASSPGTAYYEQYF. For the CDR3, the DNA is TGTGCCAGCAGTCCGGGGACAGCGTACTACGAGCAGTACTTC.

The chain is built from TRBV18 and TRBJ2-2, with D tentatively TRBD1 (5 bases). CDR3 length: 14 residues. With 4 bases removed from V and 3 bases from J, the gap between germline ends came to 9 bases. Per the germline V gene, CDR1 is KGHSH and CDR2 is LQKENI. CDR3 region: CASSLQGYTGELFF. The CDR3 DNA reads TGTGCCAGCTCACTCCAGGGTTACACCGGGGAGCTGTTTTTT.

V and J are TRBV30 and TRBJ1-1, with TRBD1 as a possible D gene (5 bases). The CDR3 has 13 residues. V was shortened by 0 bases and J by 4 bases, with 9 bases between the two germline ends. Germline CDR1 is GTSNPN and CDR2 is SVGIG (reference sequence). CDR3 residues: CAWSVRGGTEAFF. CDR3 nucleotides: TGTGCCTGGAGTGTAAGGGGAGGCACTGAAGCTTTCTTT.

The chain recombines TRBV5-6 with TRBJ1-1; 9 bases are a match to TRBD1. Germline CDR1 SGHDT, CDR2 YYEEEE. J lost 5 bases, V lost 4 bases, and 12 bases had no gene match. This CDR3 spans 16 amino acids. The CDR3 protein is CASSQGTGKVSTEAFF. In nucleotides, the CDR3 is TGTGCCAGCAGCCAGGGGACAGGGAAGGTTAGTACTGAAGCTTTCTTT.

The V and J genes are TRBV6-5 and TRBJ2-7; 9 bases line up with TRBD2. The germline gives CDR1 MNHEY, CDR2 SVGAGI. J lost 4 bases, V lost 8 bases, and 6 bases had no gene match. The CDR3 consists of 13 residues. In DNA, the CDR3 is TGTGCCAGCGTAGCTAGCGGGACTTACGAGCAGTACTTC. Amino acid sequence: CASVASGTYEQYF.

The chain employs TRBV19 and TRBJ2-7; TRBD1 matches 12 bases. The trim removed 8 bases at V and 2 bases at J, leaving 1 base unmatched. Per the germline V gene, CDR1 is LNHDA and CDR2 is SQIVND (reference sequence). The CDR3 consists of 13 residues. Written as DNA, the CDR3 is TGTGCCAGTGGGGACAGGGGGCCCTACGAGCAGTACTTC. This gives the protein CASGDRGPYEQYF.